Here is one TCR beta chain with its context. The data belong to a study of T cell responses to AZD1222 COVID-19 vaccine. The protocol was immunoSEQ multiplex PCR, while the TCRdb copy is restricted to in-frame clones and leaves out a portion. Of approximately 64,000 clones listed, around 90% are singletons. Germline V gene lookup returns CDR1 LNHDA and CDR2 SQIVND (reference sequence). The CDR3 consists of 13 residues. Deletions cut 5 bases from V and 4 bases from J, with 11 bases between. This clonotype was obtained from an adult who received the MenACWY meningococcal vaccine as a control. The input for sequencing was peripheral blood, taken 28 days after the second dose of the MenACWY control vaccine. This chain connects TRBV19 to TRBJ2-5; D uncertain. DNA for the CDR3: TGTGCCAGTAGTCCCGCCCCCGGAGAGACCCAGTACTTC. Amino acids: CASSPAPGETQYF.